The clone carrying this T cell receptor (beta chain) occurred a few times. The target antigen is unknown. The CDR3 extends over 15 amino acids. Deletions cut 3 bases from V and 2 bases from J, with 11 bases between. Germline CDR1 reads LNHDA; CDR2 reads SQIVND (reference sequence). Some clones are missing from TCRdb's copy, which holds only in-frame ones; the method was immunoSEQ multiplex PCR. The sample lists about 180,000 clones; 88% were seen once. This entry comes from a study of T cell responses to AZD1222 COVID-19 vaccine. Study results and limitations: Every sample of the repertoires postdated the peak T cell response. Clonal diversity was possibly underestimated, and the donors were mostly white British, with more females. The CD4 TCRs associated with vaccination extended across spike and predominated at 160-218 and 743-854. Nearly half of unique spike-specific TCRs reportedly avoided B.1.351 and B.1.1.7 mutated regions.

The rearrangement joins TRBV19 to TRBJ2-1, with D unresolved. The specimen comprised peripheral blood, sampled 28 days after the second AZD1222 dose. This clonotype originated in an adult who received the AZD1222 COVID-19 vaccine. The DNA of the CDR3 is TGTGCCAGTAGTATCCTTCTGGTCGCCTACAATGAGCAGTTCTTC. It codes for CASSILLVAYNEQFF.